Below are 9 T cell receptor beta chains sequenced from a single sample in a study of T-cell reconstitution after alpha-beta-depleted transplantation in children. Preparation of the TCRbeta library involved a method that used unique molecular identifiers. TCRdb reanalysed the PCR reads using MiXCR and keeps one entry per CDR3 protein. The sample shows 900,000 or so distinct CDR3 sequences, 15% to 20% of them seen only once. The sample here was PBMCs, mostly from graft donor cells, taken 360 days after TCRalphabeta/CD19-depleted stem cell transplant. Receptor source: a male patient aged 10-17 years who had a stem cell transplant for acute lymphoblastic leukemia, so the T cells may come from the graft donor.

There are a few counts of this clonotype. Given the absence of the conserved phenylalanine or tryptophan at the CDR3 end, a read error is likely. The chain is built from TRBV5-1 and TRBJ2-2; D ambiguous. V was clipped by 7 bases and J by 6 bases, with 10 bases between them. CDR3 size: 12 residues. Germline-derived CDR1 and CDR2 are SGHRS and YFSETQ. The CDR3 reads CASGDPPGELFS. The CDR3 DNA reads as TGCGCCAGCGGTGACCCGCCCGGGGAGCTGTTTTCA.

There are a few counts of this clonotype. In nucleotides, the CDR3 is TGTGCCAGCAGGGTACTAGCGGGAGGGATGGAGACCCAGTACTTC. It specifies CASRVLAGGMETQYF. The rearrangement joins TRBV12-3 or TRBV12-4 to TRBJ2-5; 13 bases map to TRBD2. This CDR3 is built from 15 residues. Trimming cost V 6 bases and J 5 bases; bases outside gene matches: 6.

The chain joins TRBV6-5 to TRBJ1-6, with 7 bases lining up with TRBD1. The CDR3 runs to 14 residues. Trimming at V came to 2 bases and at J to 9 bases, leaving 4 bases not matched to a gene. Germline V CDR1 and CDR2: MNHEY, SVGAGI. CDR3 nucleotides: TGTGCCAGCAGTTACGAGACAGGGCTTTCACCCCTCCACTTT. The encoded protein is CASSYETGLSPLHF.

A remark on this clonotype: The junction and the germline gene differ at one end; a read error may be behind it. V is TRBV20-1 and J is TRBJ2-7; possibly TRBD1 for D (5 bases). This CDR3 contains 16 residues. From germline, CDR1 is DFQATT and CDR2 SNEGSKA (reference sequence). The CDR3 loop is CSARDPATESFYEQSF. The CDR3 DNA reads TGCAGTGCTAGAGATCCGGCGACAGAATCCTTCTACGAGCAGTCCTTC.

In its sample, this clonotype was seen many times. The chain uses TRBV5-1 and TRBJ2-1, with 11 bases that match TRBD2. Germline trimming cut 0 bases from V and 2 bases from J; bases unmatched to any gene: 4. The CDR3 has 17 residues. CDR1 is SGHRS and CDR2 is YFSETQ in the germline V gene. The CDR3 DNA is TGCGCCAGCAGCTTGGCCCTAGCGGGAGGCACCTACAATGAGCAGTTCTTC. Its protein product is CASSLALAGGTYNEQFF. The full variable domain, in which reference TRBV5-1 and TRBJ2-1 provide the parts outside the CDR3, is KAGVTQTPRYLIKTRGQQVTLSCSPISGHRSVSWYQQTPGQGLQFLFEYFSETQRNKGNFPGRFSGRQFSNSRSEMNVSTLELGDSALYLCASSLALAGGTYNEQFFGPGTRLTVL.

A few counts support this clonotype. The chain couples TRBV5-4 to TRBJ1-2; 9 bases agree with TRBD1. The CDR3 totals 14 residues. Germline CDR1 SGHNT, CDR2 YYREEE (reference sequence). J gave up 8 bases and V 3 bases, and 8 bases lay outside the gene matches. The CDR3 DNA sequence: TGTGCCAGCAGCTCCGCCGGGACAGGGAAAGGCTACACCTTC. It translates to CASSSAGTGKGYTF.

The chain recombines TRBV5-1 with TRBJ2-1; 13 bases line up with TRBD2. This CDR3 spans 17 amino acids. The V and J ends lost 4 bases and 6 bases, in that order; junction bases with no gene match: 10. From germline, CDR1 is SGHRS and CDR2 YFSETQ. The CDR3 DNA reads as TGCGCCAGCAGCGGCAGAACCGGGACTAGCGGGACCAATGAGCAGTTCTTC. It translates to CASSGRTGTSGTNEQFF.

This sequence joins TRBV5-1 and TRBJ1-1, with unresolved D. CDR3 size: 15 residues. The V gene's germline CDR1 is SGHRS and CDR2 YFSETQ. V shed 2 bases and J shed 6 bases, with 17 bases lying between them. The CDR3 loop is CASSLMAALEAEAFF. CDR3 bases: TGCGCCAGCAGCTTAATGGCGGCCCTTGAGGCTGAAGCTTTCTTT.

This clonotype was found a few times. This chain links TRBV12-3 or TRBV12-4 with TRBJ2-1; 9 nucleotides agree with TRBD1. The ends lost 6 bases at V and 6 bases at J; junction bases unmatched: 3. The CDR3 contains 13 residues. CDR3 residues: CASSWDRANEQFF. The CDR3 DNA is TGTGCCAGCAGCTGGGACAGGGCCAATGAGCAGTTCTTC.